Listed below are T cell receptor beta chains from one sample, sequenced in a study of T cells in Graves' hyperthyroidism and ophthalmopathy. Each CDR3 protein gets one entry after TCRdb re-called the multiplex PCR reads with MiXCR. The sample records fewer than 350,000 distinct CDR3 sequences, roughly 18% being singletons. The sample was blood. Source of these receptors: a woman in her fifties or sixties with Graves' hyperthyroidism. CDR3s include the opening cysteine and the closing phenylalanine or tryptophan. D genes are given only for firm matches. Clone size, where shown, is once, few, many, or a class for clones that have expanded.

v_call	j_call	d_call	clone_size	cdr3_aa	cdr3_nt
TRBV20-1	TRBJ2-3	TRBD1	NA	CSARTRDRASDTQYF	TGCAGTGCTAGAACCCGGGACAGGGCCTCAGATACGCAGTATTTT
TRBV9	TRBJ2-3	NA	NA	CASSEDSGLLTDTQYF	TGTGCCAGCAGCGAGGACTCGGGACTTCTCACAGATACGCAGTATTTT
TRBV2	TRBJ2-1	NA	NA	CASSVFGGTNEQFF	TGTGCCAGCAGTGTGTTTGGGGGTACGAATGAGCAGTTCTTC
TRBV30	TRBJ2-3	NA	few	CAQHRQADTQYF	TGTGCCCAGCACAGACAGGCAGATACGCAGTATTTT
TRBV4-1	TRBJ2-5	TRBD1	many	CASSRTGGGETQYF	TGCGCCAGCAGCCGGACAGGGGGGGGCGAGACCCAGTACTTC
TRBV12-3/TRBV12-4	TRBJ2-7	TRBD1	many	CASSSGPGQGFGRQYF	TGTGCCAGCAGTTCGGGCCCGGGACAGGGATTCGGTAGGCAGTACTTC
TRBV4-1	TRBJ2-1	NA	NA	CASSHGLRNEQFF	TGCGCCAGCAGCCACGGACTAAGAAATGAGCAGTTCTTC
TRBV19	TRBJ2-7	TRBD2	once	CASSTTSGSLDEQYF	TGTGCCAGTAGTACTACTAGCGGGAGTCTGGACGAGCAGTACTTC
TRBV18	TRBJ2-3	TRBD2	few	CASSPPGLDTDTQYF	TGTGCCAGCTCGCCACCGGGACTAGACACAGATACGCAGTATTTT
TRBV27	TRBJ2-7	NA	many	CASSLSIGSYEQYF	TGTGCCAGCAGTTTATCGATTGGTAGCTACGAGCAGTACTTC
TRBV27	TRBJ1-1	NA	few	CASSLNLWTEAFF	TGTGCCAGCAGTTTAAATTTATGGACTGAAGCTTTCTTT
TRBV6-2/TRBV6-3	TRBJ1-2	TRBD1	NA	CASSYSQGGGYTF	TGTGCCAGCAGTTACTCGCAGGGGGGTGGCTACACCTTC
TRBV11-2	TRBJ2-7	NA	many	CASSFKSGSSAYEQYF	TGTGCCAGCAGCTTCAAATCGGGGAGCTCGGCGTACGAGCAGTACTTC
TRBV11-3	TRBJ2-1	NA	many	CASSLDSASYNEQFF	TGTGCCAGCAGCTTAGATTCAGCGAGCTACAATGAGCAGTTCTTC
TRBV28	TRBJ2-3	TRBD2	NA	CASSLRLGSGIVADTQYF	TGTGCCAGCAGTTTAAGGTTGGGTAGCGGGATAGTTGCAGATACGCAGTATTTT
TRBV7-2	TRBJ2-3	NA	few	CASSLARGKVDTQYF	TGTGCCAGCAGCTTAGCGAGAGGGAAGGTAGATACGCAGTATTTT
TRBV20-1	TRBJ1-1	NA	NA	CSAPPEGGTEAFF	TGCAGTGCTCCCCCGGAGGGCGGCACTGAAGCTTTCTTT
TRBV30	TRBJ2-1	TRBD1	many	CAWSRGQVYNEQFF	TGTGCCTGGAGCCGGGGACAGGTATACAATGAGCAGTTCTTC
TRBV3-1	TRBJ2-5	TRBD2	NA	CASSQAIGLAGQETQYF	TGTGCCAGCAGCCAAGCTATCGGACTAGCGGGCCAAGAGACCCAGTACTTC
TRBV28	TRBJ2-2	NA	many	CASSLQPNTGELFF	TGTGCCAGCAGTTTACAGCCCAACACCGGGGAGCTGTTTTTT
TRBV3-1	TRBJ1-1	TRBD1	many	CASSRLAEGAGAFF	TGTGCCAGCAGCCGCCTAGCGGAGGGGGCCGGAGCTTTCTTT
TRBV7-8	TRBJ1-1	NA	many	CASSSSTWTATNTEAFF	TGTGCCAGCAGCTCTTCGACCTGGACAGCCACAAACACTGAAGCTTTCTTT
TRBV7-8	TRBJ2-1	NA	many	CASSLSGFYNEQFF	TGTGCCAGCAGCCTGTCAGGATTTTACAATGAGCAGTTCTTC
TRBV3-1	TRBJ2-1	TRBD2	many	CASSPGLAGDYNEQFF	TGTGCCAGCAGCCCAGGACTAGCGGGGGACTACAATGAGCAGTTCTTC
TRBV20-1	TRBJ2-5	TRBD2	NA	CSARGGGAQETQYF	TGCAGCGCTAGAGGCGGGGGGGCCCAAGAGACCCAGTACTTC
TRBV7-8	TRBJ1-1	NA	many	CASSLAADTEAFF	TGTGCCAGCAGCTTAGCGGCGGACACTGAAGCTTTCTTT
TRBV10-3	TRBJ2-5	NA	many	CAISPGLRGGETQYF	TGTGCCATCAGCCCGGGACTACGAGGGGGGGAGACCCAGTACTTC
TRBV12-3/TRBV12-4	TRBJ2-7	NA	few	CASTILGTAYEQYF	TGTGCCAGCACCATTCTTGGGACGGCATACGAGCAGTACTTC
TRBV6-1	TRBJ2-3	NA	many	CASSSQGDTQYF	TGTGCCAGCAGTTCCCAGGGAGATACGCAGTATTTT
TRBV28	TRBJ2-7	NA	many	CASIPGLGPYEQYF	TGTGCCAGCATCCCGGGACTGGGCCCCTACGAGCAGTACTTC
TRBV28	TRBJ2-7	NA	many	CASSGYEQYF	TGTGCCAGCAGTGGCTACGAGCAGTACTTC
TRBV5-1	TRBJ2-1	TRBD1	NA	CASSLEQGALDNEQFF	TGCGCCAGCAGCTTGGAACAGGGGGCGTTGGACAATGAGCAGTTCTTC
TRBV6-1	TRBJ2-3	NA	NA	CASSWASTDTQYF	TGTGCCAGCAGTTGGGCTAGCACAGATACGCAGTATTTT
TRBV28	TRBJ2-1	TRBD1	NA	CASSSYRGVGGEQFF	TGTGCCAGCAGTTCATACAGGGGTGTCGGTGGTGAGCAGTTCTTC
TRBV30	TRBJ1-1	NA	many	CAWSWGTEAFF	TGTGCCTGGAGTTGGGGAACTGAAGCTTTCTTT
TRBV11-2	TRBJ1-5	NA	NA	CASSLEREPEDNQPQHF	TGTGCCAGCAGCTTAGAGAGGGAGCCTGAGGACAATCAGCCCCAGCATTTT
TRBV19	TRBJ2-5	NA	NA	CASSTRGGEETQYF	TGTGCCAGTAGTACGCGCGGGGGCGAAGAGACCCAGTACTTC
TRBV30	TRBJ1-2	NA	many	CAWSVSWDGYTF	TGTGCCTGGAGTGTAAGCTGGGATGGCTACACCTTC
TRBV10-3	TRBJ2-7	TRBD2	NA	CATSSQDLAGAREQYF	TGTGCCACCAGCAGCCAAGACCTAGCGGGAGCTCGCGAGCAGTACTTC
TRBV2	TRBJ1-3	NA	few	CASSEGSGSGNTIYF	TGTGCCAGCAGTGAGGGTTCCGGCTCTGGAAACACCATATATTTT
TRBV10-2	TRBJ2-3	NA	few	CARSKTDTDTQYF	TGCGCCAGATCAAAGACAGACACAGATACGCAGTATTTT
TRBV13	TRBJ2-7	TRBD2	NA	CASSSTSGIHEQYF	TGTGCCAGCAGCTCGACTAGCGGGATCCACGAGCAGTACTTC
TRBV11-2	TRBJ2-3	TRBD2	NA	CASSLNGGSPDTQYF	TGTGCCAGCAGCTTGAATGGCGGGAGTCCAGATACGCAGTATTTT
TRBV11-2	TRBJ1-2	NA	many	CASSLPQSYGYTF	TGTGCCAGCAGCTTACCACAGAGCTATGGCTACACCTTC
TRBV6-2/TRBV6-3	TRBJ2-7	TRBD2	many	CAINSGSGEQYF	TGTGCCATCAATAGCGGGAGTGGAGAGCAGTACTTC